Detailed here is one T cell receptor (beta chain). This specimen comes from a study of Graves' ophthalmopathy and Graves' hyperthyroidism. Amplification from RNA transcripts yielded the TCR beta CDR3 regions. HTBI primers were used in a first-round RT-PCR, which preceded a second-round multiplex PCR. TCRdb ran MiXCR on the multiplex PCR reads and lists one entry per CDR3 protein. This table holds a few hundred thousand distinct CDR3 sequences, approximately 17% found once. The trim removed 1 base at V and 5 bases at J, leaving 6 bases unmatched. Germline CDR1 and CDR2: SGHRS and YFSETQ. The CDR3 loop spans 15 amino acids.

Sequences were obtained from peripheral blood. The V gene is TRBV5-1, the J gene TRBJ2-5; the match to TRBD1 covers 9 bases. This sequence originates from an adult woman with stable Graves' hyperthyroidism. The CDR3 region is CASSLLTGGRETQYF. CDR3 DNA sequence: TGCGCCAGCAGCTTGCTTACAGGGGGCCGGGAGACCCAGTACTTC.